A selection of T cell receptor beta chains follows, all from one sample in a study of shared clonotypes between healthy human individuals. Data came from immunoSEQ multiplex PCR; TCRdb stores just in-frame clones and leaves some out. The table records about 2,500,000 clones, just over 90% of them present only once. Material for sequencing was naive CD4+ T cells sorted from blood. Every receptor here comes from a man aged 18 to 30 in good health. The CDR3 runs from the conserved cysteine through the conserved F or W.

v_call	j_call	cdr3_aa
TRBV10-3	TRBJ2-5	CAISESLWETQYF
TRBV2	TRBJ2-5	CASSEAWGAGETQYF
TRBV19	TRBJ2-6	CASRDRGLGANVLTF
TRBV18	TRBJ2-3	CASSPPRHRDTQYF
TRBV19	TRBJ2-2	CASKSGTANTGELFF
TRBV4-1	TRBJ2-7	CASSQELAGTYYEQYF
TRBV7-6	TRBJ2-6	CASSSDPFDSSGANVLTF
TRBV6-5	TRBJ1-4	CASSYAEKLFF
TRBV29-1	TRBJ1-2	CSVARDRGLIYGYTF
TRBV7-2	TRBJ1-2	CASSLAGTSHYGYTF
TRBV13	TRBJ2-7	CASSLGRPPYEQYF
TRBV6-5	TRBJ1-1	CASSRGVLTEAFF
TRBV12-5	TRBJ2-7	CASGDSLAGNSYEQYF
TRBV7-9	TRBJ2-3	CASSSRGDTQYF
TRBV6-1	TRBJ1-4	CASSTGGSTNEKLFF
TRBV5-5	TRBJ2-1	CASSLEQGAYNEQFF
TRBV6-1	TRBJ1-5	CASQGSNQPQHF
TRBV6-1	TRBJ2-7	CASSSRGYEQYF
TRBV18	TRBJ2-7	CASSAGYREQYF
TRBV18	TRBJ2-5	CASSPGTGQQETQYF
TRBV6-6	TRBJ2-5	CASKETTGLETQYF
TRBV7-9	TRBJ2-7	CASSLEMSTWSGAYEQYF
TRBV9	TRBJ2-1	CASSPSGSSYNEQFF
TRBV6-5	TRBJ1-5	CASSRDRDQPQHF